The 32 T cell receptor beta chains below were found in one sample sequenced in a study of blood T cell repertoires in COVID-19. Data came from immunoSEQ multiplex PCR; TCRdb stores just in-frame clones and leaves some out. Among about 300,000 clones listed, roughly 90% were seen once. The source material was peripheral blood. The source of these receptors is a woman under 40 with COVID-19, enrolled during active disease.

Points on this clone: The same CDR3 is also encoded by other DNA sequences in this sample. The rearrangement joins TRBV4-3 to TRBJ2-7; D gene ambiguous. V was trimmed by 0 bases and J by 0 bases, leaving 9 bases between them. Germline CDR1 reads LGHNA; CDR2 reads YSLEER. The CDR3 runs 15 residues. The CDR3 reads CASSQDSSSSYEQYF. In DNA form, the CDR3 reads TGCGCCAGCAGCCAAGACAGTTCAAGCTCCTACGAGCAGTACTTC.

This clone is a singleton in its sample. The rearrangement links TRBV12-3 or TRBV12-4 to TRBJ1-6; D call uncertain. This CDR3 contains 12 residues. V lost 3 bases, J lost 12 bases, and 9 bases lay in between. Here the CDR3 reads CASSFFPRPLHF. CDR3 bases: TGTGCCAGCAGTTTTTTCCCCCGACCCCTCCACTTT.

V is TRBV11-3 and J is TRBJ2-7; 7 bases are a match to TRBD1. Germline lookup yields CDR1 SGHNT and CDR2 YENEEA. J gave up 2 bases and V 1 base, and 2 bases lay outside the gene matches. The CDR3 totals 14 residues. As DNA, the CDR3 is TGTGCCAGCAGCTTAGTCCAGGGGGCCTACGAGCAGTACTTC. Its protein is CASSLVQGAYEQYF.

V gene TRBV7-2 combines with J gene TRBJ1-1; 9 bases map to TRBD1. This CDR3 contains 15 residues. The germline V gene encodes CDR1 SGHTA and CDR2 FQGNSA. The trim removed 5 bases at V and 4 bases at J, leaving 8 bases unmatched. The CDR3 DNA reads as TGTGCCAGCAGCGCGTACAGGGGGCAGGGCACTGAAGCTTTCTTT. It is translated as CASSAYRGQGTEAFF.

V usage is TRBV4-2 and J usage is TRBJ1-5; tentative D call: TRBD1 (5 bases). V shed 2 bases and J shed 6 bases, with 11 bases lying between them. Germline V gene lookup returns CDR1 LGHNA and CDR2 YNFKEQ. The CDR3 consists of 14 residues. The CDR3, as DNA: TGTGCCAGCAGCCAACTTACCGGGGGTCAGCCCCAGCATTTT. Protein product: CASSQLTGGQPQHF.

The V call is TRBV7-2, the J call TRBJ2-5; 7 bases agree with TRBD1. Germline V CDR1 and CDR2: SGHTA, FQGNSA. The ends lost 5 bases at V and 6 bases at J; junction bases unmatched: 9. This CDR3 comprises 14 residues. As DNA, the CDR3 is TGTGCCAGCAGCCCGGACAGGCGATCTCAGACCCAGTACTTC. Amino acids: CASSPDRRSQTQYF.

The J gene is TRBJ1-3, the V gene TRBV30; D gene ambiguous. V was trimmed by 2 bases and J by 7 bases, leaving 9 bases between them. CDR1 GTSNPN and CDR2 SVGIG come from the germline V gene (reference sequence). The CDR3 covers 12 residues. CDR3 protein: CAWSPRENTIYF. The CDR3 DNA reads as TGTGCCTGGAGTCCCCGGGAGAACACCATATATTTT.

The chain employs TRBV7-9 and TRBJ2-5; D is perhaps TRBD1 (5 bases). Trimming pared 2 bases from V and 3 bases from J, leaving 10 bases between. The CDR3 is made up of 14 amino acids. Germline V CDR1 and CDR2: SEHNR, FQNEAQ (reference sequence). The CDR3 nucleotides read TGTGCCAGCAGCTTAAGGGGTATTAAAGAGACCCAGTACTTC. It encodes CASSLRGIKETQYF.

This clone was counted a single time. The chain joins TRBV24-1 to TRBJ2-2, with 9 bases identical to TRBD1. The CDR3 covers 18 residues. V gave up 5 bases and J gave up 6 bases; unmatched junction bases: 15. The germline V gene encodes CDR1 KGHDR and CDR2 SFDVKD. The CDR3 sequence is CATSGPPTGGASAGELFF. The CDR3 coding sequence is TGTGCCACCAGTGGTCCTCCGACAGGGGGGGCCTCTGCCGGGGAGCTGTTTTTT.

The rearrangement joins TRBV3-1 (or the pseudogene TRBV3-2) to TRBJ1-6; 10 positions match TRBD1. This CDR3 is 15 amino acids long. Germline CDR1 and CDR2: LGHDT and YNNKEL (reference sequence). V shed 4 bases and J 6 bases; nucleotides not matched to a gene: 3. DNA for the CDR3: TGTGCCAGCAGCCCCCGGGACAGGGGTAATTCACCCCTCCACTTT. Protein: CASSPRDRGNSPLHF.

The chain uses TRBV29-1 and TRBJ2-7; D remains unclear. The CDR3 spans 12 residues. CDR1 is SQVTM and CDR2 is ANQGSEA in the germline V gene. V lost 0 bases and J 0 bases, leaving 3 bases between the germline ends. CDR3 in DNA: TGCAGCGTTGAAGACAGCTCCTACGAGCAGTACTTC. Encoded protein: CSVEDSSYEQYF.

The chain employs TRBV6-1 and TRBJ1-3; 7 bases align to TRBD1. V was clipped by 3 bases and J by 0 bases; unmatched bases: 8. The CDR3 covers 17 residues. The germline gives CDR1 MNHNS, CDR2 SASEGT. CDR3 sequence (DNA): TGTGCCAGCAGTGACCCCCCGGGACAGCACTCTGGAAACACCATATATTTT. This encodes CASSDPPGQHSGNTIYF.

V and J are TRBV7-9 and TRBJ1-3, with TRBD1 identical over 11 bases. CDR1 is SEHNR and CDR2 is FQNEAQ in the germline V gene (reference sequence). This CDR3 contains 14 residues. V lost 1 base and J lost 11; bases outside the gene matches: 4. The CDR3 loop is CASSLGTGGVAIYF. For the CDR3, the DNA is TGTGCCAGCAGCTTAGGGACAGGGGGCGTCGCCATATATTTT.

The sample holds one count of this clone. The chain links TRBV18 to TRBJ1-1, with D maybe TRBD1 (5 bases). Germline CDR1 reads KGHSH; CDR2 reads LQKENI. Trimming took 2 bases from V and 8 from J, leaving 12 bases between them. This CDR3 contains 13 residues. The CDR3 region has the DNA TGTGCCAGCTCACCATCTCGCCAGGGAGAAGCTTTCTTT. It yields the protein CASSPSRQGEAFF.

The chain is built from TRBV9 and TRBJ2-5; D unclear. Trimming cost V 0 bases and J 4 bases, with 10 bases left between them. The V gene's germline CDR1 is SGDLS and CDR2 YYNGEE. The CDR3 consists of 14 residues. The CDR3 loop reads CASSVDGDGETQYF. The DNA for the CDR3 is TGTGCCAGCAGCGTAGACGGAGATGGAGAGACCCAGTACTTC.

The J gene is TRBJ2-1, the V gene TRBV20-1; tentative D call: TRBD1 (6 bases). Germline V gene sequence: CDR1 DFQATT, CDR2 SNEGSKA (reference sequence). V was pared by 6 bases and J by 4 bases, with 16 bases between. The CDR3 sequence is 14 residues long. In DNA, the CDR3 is TGCAGTGCCAGTCCGGGACAACTTTACAATGAGCAGTTCTTC. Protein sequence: CSASPGQLYNEQFF.

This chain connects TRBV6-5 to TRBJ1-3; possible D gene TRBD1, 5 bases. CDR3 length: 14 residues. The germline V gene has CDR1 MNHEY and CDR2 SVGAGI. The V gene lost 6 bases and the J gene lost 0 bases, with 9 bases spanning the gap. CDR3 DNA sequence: TGTGCCAGCAGACCTGACAGCTCTGGAAACACCATATATTTT. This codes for CASRPDSSGNTIYF.

CDR3 DNA sequence: TGTGCCAGCAGTGACCCCCTCTCAGGGGCGGAAGCTTTCTTT. Amino acid sequence: CASSDPLSGAEAFF. The genes are TRBV2 and TRBJ1-1, with D possibly matching TRBD1 (6 bases). This CDR3 is built from 14 residues. CDR1 is SNHLY and CDR2 is FYNNEI in the germline V gene. V was clipped by 3 bases and J by 8 bases, with 16 bases between them.

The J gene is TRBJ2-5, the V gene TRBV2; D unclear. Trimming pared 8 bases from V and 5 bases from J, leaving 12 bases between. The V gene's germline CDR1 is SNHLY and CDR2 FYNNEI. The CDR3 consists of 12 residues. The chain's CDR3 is CASEAVAETQYF. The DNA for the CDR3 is TGTGCCAGCGAGGCGGTTGCGGAGACCCAGTACTTC.

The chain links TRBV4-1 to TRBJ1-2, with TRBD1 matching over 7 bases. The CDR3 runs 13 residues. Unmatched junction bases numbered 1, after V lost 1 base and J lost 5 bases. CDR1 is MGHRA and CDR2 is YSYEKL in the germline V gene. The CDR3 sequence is CASSQGGQYGYTF. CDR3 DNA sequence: TGCGCCAGCAGCCAAGGGGGACAGTATGGCTACACCTTC.

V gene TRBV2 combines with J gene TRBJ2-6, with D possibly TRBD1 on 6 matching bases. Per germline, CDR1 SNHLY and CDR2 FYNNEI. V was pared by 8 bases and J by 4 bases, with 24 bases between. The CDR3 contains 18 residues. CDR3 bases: TGTGCCAGCCTTTCGGGGACACAGAGCAAGTCCGGGGCCAACGTCCTGACTTTC. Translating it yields CASLSGTQSKSGANVLTF.

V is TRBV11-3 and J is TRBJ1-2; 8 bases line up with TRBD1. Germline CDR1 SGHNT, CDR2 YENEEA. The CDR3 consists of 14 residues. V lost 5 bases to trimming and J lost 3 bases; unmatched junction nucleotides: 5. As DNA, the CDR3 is TGTGCCAGCAGCCCAAGGACAGGGCACTATGGCTACACCTTC. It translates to CASSPRTGHYGYTF.

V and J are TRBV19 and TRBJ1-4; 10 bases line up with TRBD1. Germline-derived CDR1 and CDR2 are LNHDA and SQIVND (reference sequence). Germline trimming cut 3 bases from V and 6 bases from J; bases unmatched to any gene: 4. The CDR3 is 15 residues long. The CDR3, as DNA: TGTGCCAGTAGTATCGTCGGGACAGGGGATGAAAAACTGTTTTTT. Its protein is CASSIVGTGDEKLFF.

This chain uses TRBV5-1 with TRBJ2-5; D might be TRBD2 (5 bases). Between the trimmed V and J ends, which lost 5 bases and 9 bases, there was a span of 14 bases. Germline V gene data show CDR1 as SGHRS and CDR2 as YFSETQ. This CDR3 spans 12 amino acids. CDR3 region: CASRVSGMAQYF. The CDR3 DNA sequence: TGCGCCAGCAGAGTATCGGGGATGGCCCAGTACTTC.

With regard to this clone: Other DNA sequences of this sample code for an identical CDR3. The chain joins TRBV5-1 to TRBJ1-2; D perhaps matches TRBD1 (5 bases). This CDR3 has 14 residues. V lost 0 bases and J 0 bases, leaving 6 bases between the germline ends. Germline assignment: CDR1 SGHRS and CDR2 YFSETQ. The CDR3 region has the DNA TGCGCCAGCAGCTTGGGACAGTCTAACTATGGCTACACCTTC. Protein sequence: CASSLGQSNYGYTF. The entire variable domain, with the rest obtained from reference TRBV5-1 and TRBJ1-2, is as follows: KAGVTQTPRYLIKTRGQQVTLSCSPISGHRSVSWYQQTPGQGLQFLFEYFSETQRNKGNFPGRFSGRQFSNSRSEMNVSTLELGDSALYLCASSLGQSNYGYTFGSGTRLTVV.

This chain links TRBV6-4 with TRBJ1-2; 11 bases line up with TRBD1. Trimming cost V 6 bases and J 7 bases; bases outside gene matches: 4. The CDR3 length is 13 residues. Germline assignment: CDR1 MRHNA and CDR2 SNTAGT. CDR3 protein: CASSRTGGSGYTF. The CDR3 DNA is TGTGCCAGCAGCAGGACAGGGGGCTCTGGCTACACCTTC.

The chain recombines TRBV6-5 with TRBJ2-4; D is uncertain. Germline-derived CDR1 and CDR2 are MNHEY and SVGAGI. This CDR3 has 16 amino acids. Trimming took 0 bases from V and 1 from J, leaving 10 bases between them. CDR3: CASSYSMSSAKNIQYF. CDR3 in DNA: TGTGCCAGCAGTTACTCGATGAGTTCCGCCAAAAACATTCAGTACTTC.

The CDR3 sequence is CASSPRGRGLDEQFF. Here the CDR3 DNA reads TGTGCCAGCAGCCCCCGCGGGCGGGGACTGGATGAGCAGTTCTTC. The genes are TRBV14 and TRBJ2-1, with D possibly matching TRBD2 (6 bases). Germline CDR1 and CDR2: SGHDN and FVKESK. The CDR3 is 15 amino acids. The V gene lost 4 bases and the J gene lost 8 bases, with 18 bases spanning the gap.

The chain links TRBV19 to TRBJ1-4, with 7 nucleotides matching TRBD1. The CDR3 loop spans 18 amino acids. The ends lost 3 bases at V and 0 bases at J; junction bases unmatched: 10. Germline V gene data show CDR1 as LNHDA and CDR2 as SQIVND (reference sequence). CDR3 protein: CASSIRQGIPPTNEKLFF. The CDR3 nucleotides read TGTGCCAGTAGTATCCGACAGGGAATCCCTCCAACTAATGAAAAACTGTTTTTT.

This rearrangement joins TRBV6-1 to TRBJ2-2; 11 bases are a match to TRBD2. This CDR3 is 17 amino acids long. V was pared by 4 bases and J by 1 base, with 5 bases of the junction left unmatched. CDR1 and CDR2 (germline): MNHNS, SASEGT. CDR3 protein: CASSAITSGGNTGELFF. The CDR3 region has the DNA TGTGCCAGCAGTGCCATCACTAGCGGGGGGAACACCGGGGAGCTGTTTTTT.

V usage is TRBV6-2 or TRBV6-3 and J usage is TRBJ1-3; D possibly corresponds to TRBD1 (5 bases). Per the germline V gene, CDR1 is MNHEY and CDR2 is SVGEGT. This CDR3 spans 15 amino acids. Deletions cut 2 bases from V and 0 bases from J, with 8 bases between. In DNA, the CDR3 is TGTGCCAGCAGTTACGGAAGGGGCTCTGGAAACACCATATATTTT. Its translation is CASSYGRGSGNTIYF.

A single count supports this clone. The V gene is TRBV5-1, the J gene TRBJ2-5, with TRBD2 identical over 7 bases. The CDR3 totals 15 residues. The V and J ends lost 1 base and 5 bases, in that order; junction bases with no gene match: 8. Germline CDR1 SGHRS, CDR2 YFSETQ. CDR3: CASSLWTLGGETQYF. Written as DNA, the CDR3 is TGCGCCAGCAGCTTGTGGACTCTGGGGGGGGAGACCCAGTACTTC.